These 29 T cell receptor beta chains were all obtained from the same sample, sequenced in a study of Ad26.COV2.S vaccination and SARS-CoV-2 variants. Treatment noted: some 20 received Ad26.COV2.S at low or high dose, single or two shots; about 5 received placebo; per-sample allocation not given. Material that was analyzed had been drawn on day 63 after the first vaccine or placebo injection. Measured with immunoSEQ multiplex PCR; TCRdb has only the in-frame clones, and not every one. The table lists about 680,000 clones, 89% of them singletons. The sample was peripheral blood, taken in a trial of Ad26.COV2.S vaccine versus placebo. These TCRs come from a person aged 18-60 years who received the Ad26.COV2.S COVID-19 vaccine or a placebo.

The gene calls are TRBV6-5 and TRBJ2-5; D is ambiguous. This CDR3 contains 13 residues. The V end was cut by 4 bases, the J end by 5 bases, with 11 bases between. Germline loops: CDR1 MNHEY, CDR2 SVGAGI. The CDR3 spells CASSSTGGETQYF. The CDR3 DNA reads TGTGCCAGCAGTTCGACCGGTGGGGAGACCCAGTACTTC.

On this clone: At one end the junction does not follow the germline gene, possibly because of a read error. The chain employs TRBV2 and TRBJ2-7, with D hard to call. Germline V gene lookup returns CDR1 SNHLY and CDR2 FYNNEI. The CDR3 consists of 15 residues. CDR3 nucleotide sequence: TGTGCCAGCAGCGAAGGAGTGAGGAGCTCCTACGAGCAGTACTTC. Its protein is CASSEGVRSSYEQYF.

This chain links TRBV30 with TRBJ1-3, with D perhaps TRBD1 (6 bases). From germline, CDR1 is GTSNPN and CDR2 SVGIG (reference sequence). Trimming stripped 0 bases from V and 4 bases from J, with 13 bases between. This CDR3 is 15 amino acids long. CDR3 loop: CAWSVTTGSGNTIYF. The CDR3 DNA sequence: TGTGCCTGGAGTGTAACAACAGGGTCAGGAAACACCATATATTTT.

The rearrangement uses TRBV25-1 and TRBJ1-2; D remains unclear. V was clipped by 4 bases and J by 5 bases, with 8 bases between them. CDR3 size: 12 residues. The V gene's germline CDR1 is MGHDK and CDR2 SYGVNS. The CDR3 sequence is CASSGTGYGYTF. In DNA, the CDR3 is TGTGCCAGCAGTGGGACGGGATATGGCTACACCTTC.

This clone has more than one count but fewer than ten. The identical CDR3 is also encoded by other nucleotide sequences in the sample. V and J are TRBV7-9 and TRBJ2-7; D remains unclear. V lost 1 base to trimming and J lost 6 bases, with 7 bases between them. Germline values: CDR1 SEHNR, CDR2 FQNEAQ (reference sequence). The CDR3 loop spans 12 amino acids. This CDR3 reads CASSLEGFEQYF. As DNA, the CDR3 is TGTGCCAGCAGCTTAGAAGGGTTCGAGCAGTACTTC.

The V gene is TRBV29-1, the J gene TRBJ2-5; D is possibly TRBD1 (5 bases). Trimming stripped 5 bases from V and 5 bases from J, with 15 bases between. The CDR3 spans 13 residues. Looked up from germline, CDR1 is SQVTM and CDR2 is ANQGSEA. The CDR3 nucleotides are TGCAGCGTTAGGGGCAGGGTCCGGGAGACCCAGTACTTC. Protein product: CSVRGRVRETQYF.

In the case of this clone: Other DNA sequences of this sample code for an identical CDR3. The chain combines TRBV6-1 with TRBJ1-5; D not resolved. The CDR3 is 13 amino acids. Trimming removed 1 base at V and 4 bases at J, with 5 bases between. Germline assignment: CDR1 MNHNS and CDR2 SASEGT. The CDR3 spells CASSEVGNQPQHF. CDR3 DNA: TGTGCCAGCAGTGAAGTAGGTAATCAGCCCCAGCATTTT.

To note about this clone: Other DNA sequences within the sample encode an identical CDR3. The chain carries TRBV6-5 and TRBJ1-2; TRBD1 matches at 8 bases. The length of the CDR3 is 15 residues. The junction had 2 bases not matched to a gene; V was cut back by 0 bases and J by 2 bases. The germline V gene has CDR1 MNHEY and CDR2 SVGAGI. The CDR3 is CASSYSGQGNYGYTF. As DNA, the CDR3 is TGTGCCAGCAGTTACTCCGGACAGGGAAACTATGGCTACACCTTC.

As concerns this clone: The sample contains more than one DNA sequence encoding this CDR3. V and J are TRBV6-5 and TRBJ1-4, with TRBD1 as a possible D gene (6 bases). V gave up 6 bases and J gave up 0 bases, with 8 bases separating them. CDR1 is MNHEY, CDR2 SVGAGI, per germline. This CDR3 has 14 residues. CDR3 region: CASRRTATNEKLFF. In DNA, the CDR3 is TGTGCCAGCAGAAGGACAGCAACTAATGAAAAACTGTTTTTT.

V is TRBV19 and J is TRBJ2-5, with TRBD2 identical over 10 bases. CDR3 length: 14 amino acids. V lost 4 bases, J lost 8 bases, and 7 bases stayed unmatched. CDR1 is LNHDA, CDR2 SQIVND, per germline (reference sequence). In nucleotides, the CDR3 is TGTGCCAGTAGTAGTCTAGCGGGGGACCCCACCCAGTACTTC. Protein product: CASSSLAGDPTQYF. Together with reference TRBV19 and TRBJ2-5, the CDR3 gives the full variable domain: DGGITQSPKYLFRKEGQNVTLSCEQNLNHDAMYWYRQDPGQGLRLIYYSQIVNDFQKGDIAEGYSVSREKKESFPLTVTSAQKNPTAFYLCASSSLAGDPTQYFGPGTRLLVL.

On this clone itself: This same CDR3 is encoded by further DNA sequences in the sample. The rearrangement uses TRBV30 and TRBJ2-1; D possibly corresponds to TRBD1 (6 bases). The germline V gene encodes CDR1 GTSNPN and CDR2 SVGIG (reference sequence). CDR3 length equals 13 residues. Trimming left V 0 bases short and J 7 bases short, with 10 bases between. The chain's CDR3 is CAWSVQGGNEQFF. As DNA, the CDR3 is TGTGCCTGGAGTGTACAGGGCGGGAATGAGCAGTTCTTC. The complete variable domain, with remaining parts taken from reference TRBV30 and TRBJ2-1, reads SQTIHQWPATLVQPVGSPLSLECTVEGTSNPNLYWYRQAAGRGLQLLFYSVGIGQISSEVPQNLSASRPQDRQFILSSKKLLLSDSGFYLCAWSVQGGNEQFFGPGTRLTVL.

V and J are TRBV19 and TRBJ2-6; 8 nucleotides match TRBD1. The V and J ends lost 4 bases and 4 bases, in that order; junction bases with no gene match: 12. There are 18 residues in the CDR3. The germline V gene encodes CDR1 LNHDA and CDR2 SQIVND (reference sequence). Written as DNA, the CDR3 is TGTGCCAGTAGTAAGGGCGACAGGGGAGTGAGGGGGGCCAACGTCCTGACTTTC. Translated, it gives CASSKGDRGVRGANVLTF.

The chain combines TRBV19 with TRBJ1-5, with a weak D call TRBD1 (5 bases). Trimming shortened V by 6 bases and J by 0 bases, and 15 bases separated the two germline ends. The germline CDR1 and CDR2 sequences are LNHDA and SQIVND (reference sequence). The CDR3 has 16 residues. CDR3 amino acids: CASSPGGKRSNQPQHF. The CDR3 nucleotides read TGTGCCAGTAGCCCCGGGGGGAAACGTAGCAATCAGCCCCAGCATTTT. Full variable domain (outside the CDR3, taken from reference TRBV19 and TRBJ1-5): DGGITQSPKYLFRKEGQNVTLSCEQNLNHDAMYWYRQDPGQGLRLIYYSQIVNDFQKGDIAEGYSVSREKKESFPLTVTSAQKNPTAFYLCASSPGGKRSNQPQHFGDGTRLSIL.

Only a few counts were recorded for this clone. The chain carries TRBV7-9 and TRBJ2-3; 9 bases map to TRBD2. Germline V gene sequence: CDR1 SEHNR, CDR2 FQNEAQ (reference sequence). The CDR3 covers 16 residues. V shed 4 bases and J 2 bases; nucleotides not matched to a gene: 7. DNA of the CDR3: TGTGCCAGCAGCTCGAAGCGGGGGGTCCTCACAGATACGCAGTATTTT. Its translation is CASSSKRGVLTDTQYF.

The chain combines TRBV4-1 with TRBJ2-1, with a tentative D call TRBD2 (6 bases). Germline V lookup: CDR1 MGHRA, CDR2 YSYEKL. The CDR3 loop spans 11 amino acids. DNA for the CDR3: TGCGAAGCGGGCAGAAATTGTCAGCAGTTCTTC. As protein: CEAGRNCQQFF.

This clone has a single count. J is TRBJ2-5 and V is TRBV30; possible D gene TRBD2, 6 bases. Trimming took 4 bases from V and 5 from J, leaving 14 bases between them. CDR1 and CDR2 (germline): GTSNPN, SVGIG (reference sequence). This CDR3 spans 13 amino acids. CDR3 region: CAWNARGWETQYF. As DNA, the CDR3 is TGTGCCTGGAACGCCCGGGGGTGGGAGACCCAGTACTTC. The variable domain in full, completed from reference TRBV30 and TRBJ2-5, reads SQTIHQWPATLVQPVGSPLSLECTVEGTSNPNLYWYRQAAGRGLQLLFYSVGIGQISSEVPQNLSASRPQDRQFILSSKKLLLSDSGFYLCAWNARGWETQYFGPGTRLLVL.

This clone was recorded once. The rearrangement links TRBV30 to TRBJ2-1, with 8 positions matching TRBD2. The germline CDR1 and CDR2 sequences are GTSNPN and SVGIG (reference sequence). Trimming removed 4 bases from V and 3 bases from J; junction bases left unmatched: 5. CDR3 length equals 14 residues. CDR3 loop: CAWTREAVYNEQFF. CDR3 nucleotides: TGTGCCTGGACGCGGGAGGCCGTCTACAATGAGCAGTTCTTC.

The rearrangement joins TRBV14 to TRBJ2-7; weak D call: TRBD1 (5 bases). Deletions cut 1 base from V and 6 bases from J, with 13 bases between. This CDR3 has 14 amino acids. Germline CDR1 and CDR2: SGHDN and FVKESK. CDR3 DNA: TGTGCCAGCAGCCAAGGCCGCCAGGGTGCCGAGCAGTACTTC. This gives the protein CASSQGRQGAEQYF.

This clone was seen a handful of times. This chain links TRBV5-6 with TRBJ1-2, with TRBD1 matching 7 bases. Germline values: CDR1 SGHDT, CDR2 YYEEEE. V shed 3 bases, J shed 6 bases, and the junction held 14 bases outside the gene matches. This CDR3 has 16 residues. CDR3 bases: TGTGCCAGCAGCTGGAACAGGGGAGGTCGGGGACATGGCTACACCTTC. Protein: CASSWNRGGRGHGYTF.

The V and J genes are TRBV18 and TRBJ2-7, with 8 positions matching TRBD1. The CDR3 consists of 16 residues. Germline CDR1 and CDR2: KGHSH and LQKENI. The junction had 5 bases not matched to a gene; V was cut back by 0 bases and J by 1 base. CDR3 protein: CASSPPQGATSYEQYF. For the CDR3, the DNA is TGTGCCAGCTCACCACCGCAGGGGGCGACGTCCTACGAGCAGTACTTC.

This chain joins TRBV2 and TRBJ2-7; no reliable D call. CDR3 length: 12 amino acids. In germline, CDR1 is SNHLY, CDR2 FYNNEI. V lost 2 bases and J lost 6, with 8 bases in between. In nucleotides, the CDR3 is TGTGCCAGCAGTGAACAGGCAGTCGAGCAGTACTTC. It codes for CASSEQAVEQYF.

A few counts support this clone. This chain links TRBV5-4 with TRBJ2-2; D not resolved. Germline assignment: CDR1 SGHNT and CDR2 YYREEE (reference sequence). CDR3 length: 12 residues. The V and J ends lost 3 bases and 6 bases respectively, with 6 bases between them. The CDR3 DNA reads TGTGCCAGCAGCTCCGACTCCGGGGAGCTGTTTTTT. The encoded protein is CASSSDSGELFF.

The chain carries TRBV7-8 and TRBJ2-7, with 16 bases fitting TRBD2. This CDR3 is 17 amino acids long. From germline, CDR1 is SGHVS and CDR2 FQNEAQ. Trimming took 1 base from V and 10 from J; bases not matched to a gene: 10. The CDR3 spells CASSLEGTSGRAQDQYF. CDR3 DNA: TGTGCCAGCAGCTTAGAAGGGACTAGCGGGAGGGCCCAGGATCAGTACTTC.

This clone was counted a single time. Other DNA sequences from this sample encode an identical CDR3 as well. The chain carries TRBV6-5 and TRBJ1-3; D uncertain. Germline V lookup: CDR1 MNHEY, CDR2 SVGAGI. The CDR3 covers 13 residues. V lost 2 bases and J lost 0, with 2 bases in between. CDR3 residues: CASSYSSGNTIYF. The CDR3 DNA is TGTGCCAGCAGTTACAGCTCTGGAAACACCATATATTTT.

The chain links TRBV2 to TRBJ2-7, with a tentative D call TRBD2 (6 bases). The CDR3 covers 16 residues. Germline assignment: CDR1 SNHLY and CDR2 FYNNEI. The V end was cut by 3 bases, the J end by 6 bases, with 21 bases between. This CDR3 reads CASSDPGLLDPREQYF. DNA for the CDR3: TGTGCCAGCAGTGACCCGGGACTCCTCGATCCCCGCGAGCAGTACTTC.

This sequence joins TRBV4-1 and TRBJ1-1, with TRBD1 identical over 7 bases. The CDR3 is 17 amino acids. The junction had 10 bases not matched to a gene; V was cut back by 2 bases and J by 1 base. The V gene's germline CDR1 is MGHRA and CDR2 YSYEKL. The CDR3 region has the DNA TGCGCCAGCAGCCAAAGCATAGTTAGGGGGCCGAACACTGAAGCTTTCTTT. Its protein product is CASSQSIVRGPNTEAFF.

This rearrangement joins TRBV29-1 to TRBJ2-5; D gene unclear. Looked up from germline, CDR1 is SQVTM and CDR2 is ANQGSEA. V lost 1 base to trimming and J lost 1 base, with 13 bases between them. The CDR3 has 15 amino acids. DNA for the CDR3: TGCAGCGTTGAAGGTCGTGTTTACTTCCAAGAGACCCAGTACTTC. This translates into CSVEGRVYFQETQYF.

The rearrangement joins TRBV9 to TRBJ1-3; tentatively, D is TRBD1 (5 bases). The length of the CDR3 is 16 residues. V was shortened by 0 bases and J by 4 bases, with 14 bases between the two germline ends. CDR1 and CDR2 from the germline V gene are SGDLS and YYNGEE. CDR3 residues: CASSVDATVGGNTIYF. The CDR3 DNA reads TGTGCCAGCAGCGTAGATGCGACAGTGGGAGGAAACACCATATATTTT.

The chain links TRBV2 to TRBJ1-5; no firm D call. Trimming cost V 3 bases and J 7 bases, with 13 bases left between them. Germline V CDR1 and CDR2: SNHLY, FYNNEI. This CDR3 has 14 amino acids. In nucleotides, the CDR3 is TGTGCCAGCAGTGAGGGTCGGCCGGGACAGCCCCAGCATTTT. Protein product: CASSEGRPGQPQHF.